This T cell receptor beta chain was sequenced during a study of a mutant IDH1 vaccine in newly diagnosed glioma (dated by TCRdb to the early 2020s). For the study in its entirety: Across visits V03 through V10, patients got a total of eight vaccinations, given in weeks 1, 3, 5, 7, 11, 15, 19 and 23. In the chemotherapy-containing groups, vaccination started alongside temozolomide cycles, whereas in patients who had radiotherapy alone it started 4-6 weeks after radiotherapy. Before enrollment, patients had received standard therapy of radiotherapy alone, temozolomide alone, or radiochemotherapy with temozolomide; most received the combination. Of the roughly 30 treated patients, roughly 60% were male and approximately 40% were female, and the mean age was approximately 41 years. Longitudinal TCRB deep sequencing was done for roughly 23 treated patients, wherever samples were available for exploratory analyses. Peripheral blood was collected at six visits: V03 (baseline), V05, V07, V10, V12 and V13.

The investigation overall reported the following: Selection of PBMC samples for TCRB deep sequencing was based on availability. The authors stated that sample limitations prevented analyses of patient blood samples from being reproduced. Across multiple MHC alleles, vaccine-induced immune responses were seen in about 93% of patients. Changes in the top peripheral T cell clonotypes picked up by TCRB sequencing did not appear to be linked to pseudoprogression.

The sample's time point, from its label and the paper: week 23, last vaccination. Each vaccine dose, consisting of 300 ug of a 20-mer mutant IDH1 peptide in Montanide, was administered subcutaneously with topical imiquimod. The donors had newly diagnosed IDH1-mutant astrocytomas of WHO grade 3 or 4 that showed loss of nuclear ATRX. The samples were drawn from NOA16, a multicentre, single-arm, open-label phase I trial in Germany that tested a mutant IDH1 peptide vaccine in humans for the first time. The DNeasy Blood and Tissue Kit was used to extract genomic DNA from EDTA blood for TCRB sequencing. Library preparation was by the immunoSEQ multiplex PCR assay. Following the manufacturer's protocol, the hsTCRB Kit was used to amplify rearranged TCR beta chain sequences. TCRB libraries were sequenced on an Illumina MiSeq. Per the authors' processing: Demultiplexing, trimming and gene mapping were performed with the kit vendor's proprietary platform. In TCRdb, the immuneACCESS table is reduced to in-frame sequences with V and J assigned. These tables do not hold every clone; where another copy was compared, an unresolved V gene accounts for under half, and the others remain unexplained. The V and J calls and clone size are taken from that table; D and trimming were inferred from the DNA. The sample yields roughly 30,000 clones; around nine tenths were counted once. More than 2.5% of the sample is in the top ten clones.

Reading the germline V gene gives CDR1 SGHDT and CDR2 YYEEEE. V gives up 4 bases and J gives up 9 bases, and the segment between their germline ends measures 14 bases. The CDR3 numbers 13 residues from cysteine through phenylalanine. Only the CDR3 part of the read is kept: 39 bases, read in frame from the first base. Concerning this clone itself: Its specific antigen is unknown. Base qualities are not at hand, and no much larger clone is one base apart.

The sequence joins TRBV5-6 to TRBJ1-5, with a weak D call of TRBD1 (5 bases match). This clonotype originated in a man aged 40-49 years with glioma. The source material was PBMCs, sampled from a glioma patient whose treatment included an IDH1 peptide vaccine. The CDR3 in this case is CASSRGPGGPQHF. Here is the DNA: TGTGCCAGCAGCAGGGGTCCCGGGGGGCCCCAGCATTTT.